Below, 18 T cell receptor beta chains from the same sample are listed, as sequenced in a study of T cell responses to AZD1222 COVID-19 vaccine. TCRdb's copy holds only in-frame clones and misses some; the assay was immunoSEQ multiplex PCR. Here the sample spans 90,000 to 120,000 clones, approximately 93% being singletons. Sequenced here: peripheral blood, sampled on day 0 of AZD1222 vaccination. The receptors were sampled from an adult in good health.

The J gene is TRBJ1-2, the V gene TRBV7-8; D not resolved. The germline CDR1 and CDR2 sequences are SGHVS and FQNEAQ. This CDR3 is built from 14 residues. V was cut by 2 bases and J by 0 bases, with 7 bases left in between. CDR3: CASSLSKANYGYTF. In nucleotides, the CDR3 is TGTGCCAGCAGCTTATCAAAAGCTAACTATGGCTACACCTTC.

This chain connects TRBV2 to TRBJ1-1, with 8 bases that match TRBD1. Germline V gene sequence: CDR1 SNHLY, CDR2 FYNNEI. After removal of 6 bases from V and 1 base from J, the junction contained 1 base not matched to a gene. This CDR3 has 13 residues. CDR3 protein: CASRGTGNTEAFF. In nucleotides, the CDR3 is TGTGCCAGCAGGGGGACAGGGAACACTGAAGCTTTCTTT.

In this sample, this clone turned up a few times. The rearrangement joins TRBV7-2 to TRBJ2-3, with 8 bases identical to TRBD2. J was trimmed by 5 bases and V by 5 bases; bases with no gene match: 6. The CDR3 totals 14 residues. Germline CDR1 SGHTA, CDR2 FQGNSA. The DNA for the CDR3 is TGTGCCAGCAGCCGTGACGGGAGGGGAGATACGCAGTATTTT. Amino acid sequence: CASSRDGRGDTQYF.

The chain recombines TRBV5-1 with TRBJ1-2; D perhaps matches TRBD1 (5 bases). The germline V gene encodes CDR1 SGHRS and CDR2 YFSETQ. The CDR3 is 14 amino acids. Trimming took off 4 bases at V and 0 bases at J, with 10 bases between the two ends. CDR3 protein: CASSPGGANYGYTF. The CDR3 DNA sequence: TGCGCCAGCAGCCCCGGGGGGGCTAACTATGGCTACACCTTC.

The chain recombines TRBV7-9 with TRBJ2-2; D is uncertain. Germline V CDR1 and CDR2: SEHNR, FQNEAQ (reference sequence). Trimming removed 2 bases from V and 5 bases from J, with 0 bases in between. This CDR3 has 11 amino acids. CDR3: CASSLTGELFF. The CDR3 DNA sequence: TGTGCCAGCAGCTTAACCGGGGAGCTGTTTTTT.

In its sample, this clone was seen once. The chain uses TRBV6-5 and TRBJ2-2, with a tentative D call TRBD1 (6 bases). V lost 8 bases and J 5 bases, leaving 12 bases between the germline ends. Germline values: CDR1 MNHEY, CDR2 SVGAGI. The CDR3 spans 13 residues. DNA of the CDR3: TGTGCCAGCCACGTGGGGGCGACCGGGGAGCTGTTTTTT. Its protein is CASHVGATGELFF.

The genes are TRBV6-5 and TRBJ1-3, with TRBD1 identical over 8 bases. The CDR3 length is 15 residues. V shed 7 bases, J shed 0 bases, and the junction held 5 bases outside the gene matches. Per germline, CDR1 MNHEY and CDR2 SVGAGI. CDR3 in DNA: TGTGCCAGCACATCAGGGGGCATCTCTGGAAACACCATATATTTT. Translated, it gives CASTSGGISGNTIYF.

The chain couples TRBV6-5 to TRBJ1-5; the D is unclear. Germline V CDR1 and CDR2: MNHEY, SVGAGI. The CDR3 covers 12 residues. The V gene lost 8 bases and the J gene lost 4 bases, with 9 bases spanning the gap. CDR3 in DNA: TGTGCCAGCGCGGCCCCAAATCAGCCCCAGCATTTT. Translating gives CASAAPNQPQHF.

The chain combines TRBV18 with TRBJ2-3; no firm D call. Trimming pared 4 bases from V and 0 bases from J, leaving 8 bases between. The germline gives CDR1 KGHSH, CDR2 LQKENI. There are 14 residues in the CDR3. CDR3 amino acids: CASSLTYSTDTQYF. The CDR3 DNA reads as TGTGCCAGCTCACTGACATATAGCACAGATACGCAGTATTTT.

For the CDR3, the DNA is TGTGCCAGCAGCCGGACAGGCGGGGAGCTGTTTTTT. It translates to CASSRTGGELFF. The chain is built from TRBV5-4 and TRBJ2-2; 7 positions match TRBD1. This CDR3 has 12 amino acids. CDR1 SGHNT and CDR2 YYREEE come from the germline V gene (reference sequence). J gave up 7 bases and V 4 bases, and 1 base lay outside the gene matches.

The CDR3: CASRSDEQFF. The DNA for the CDR3 is TGCGCCAGCAGATCCGATGAGCAGTTCTTC. The chain couples TRBV10-1 to TRBJ2-1; unclear D gene. This CDR3 contains 10 residues. Trimming removed 6 bases at V and 8 bases at J, with 5 bases between. CDR1 and CDR2 from the germline V gene are WNHNN and SYGVQD (reference sequence).

The V call is TRBV29-1, the J call TRBJ2-1; 10 bases match TRBD1. The CDR3 has 14 amino acids. Germline CDR1 SQVTM, CDR2 ANQGSEA. Unmatched junction bases numbered 12, after V lost 7 bases and J lost 9 bases. CDR3 sequence: CSGIRDRGFGEQFF. The CDR3 DNA is TGCAGCGGGATCCGGGACAGGGGCTTCGGTGAGCAGTTCTTC.

This clone was observed once. V gene TRBV9 combines with J gene TRBJ1-1; no clear D gene. Germline CDR1 reads SGDLS; CDR2 reads YYNGEE. V dropped 0 bases and J dropped 1 base, with 7 bases sitting between them. The CDR3 loop spans 14 amino acids. CDR3 DNA: TGTGCCAGCAGCGTAGACTGGGGGAACACTGAAGCTTTCTTT. It encodes CASSVDWGNTEAFF. The full variable domain, rest sourced from reference TRBV9 and TRBJ1-1, is DSGVTQTPKHLITATGQRVTLRCSPRSGDLSVYWYQQSLDQGLQFLIQYYNGEERAKGNILERFSAQQFPDLHSELNLSSLELGDSALYFCASSVDWGNTEAFFGQGTRLTVV.

CDR3 amino acids: CASSSGIGTSGNTIYF. In DNA, the CDR3 is TGCGCCAGCAGCTCCGGAATAGGGACGTCCGGAAACACCATATATTTT. The chain has TRBV5-1 and TRBJ1-3; the D gene is possibly TRBD1 (5 bases). The CDR3 sequence is 16 residues long. Germline assignment: CDR1 SGHRS and CDR2 YFSETQ. The ends were cut back, 3 bases at V and 4 bases at J, with 17 bases in the middle.

This chain connects TRBV18 to TRBJ1-3, with a possible D match to TRBD1 (6 bases). The CDR3 runs to 19 residues. V was cut by 5 bases and J by 4 bases, with 27 bases left in between. CDR1 KGHSH and CDR2 LQKENI come from the germline V gene. The CDR3 coding sequence is TGTGCCAGCTCAGCCCTACCCCCGTTGGGCAGGGGACGAGGAAACACCATATATTTT. It encodes CASSALPPLGRGRGNTIYF.

This rearrangement joins TRBV19 to TRBJ1-2, with TRBD1 identical over 8 bases. The length of the CDR3 is 17 residues. J lost 4 bases, V lost 6 bases, and 16 bases had no gene match. Germline loops: CDR1 LNHDA, CDR2 SQIVND (reference sequence). Written as DNA, the CDR3 is TGTGCCAGTAGCCCCCCGTTTCGGACAGGGAGAGGCTATGGCTACACCTTC. Translation: CASSPPFRTGRGYGYTF. Complete variable domain (other parts from reference TRBV19 and TRBJ1-2): DGGITQSPKYLFRKEGQNVTLSCEQNLNHDAMYWYRQDPGQGLRLIYYSQIVNDFQKGDIAEGYSVSREKKESFPLTVTSAQKNPTAFYLCASSPPFRTGRGYGYTFGSGTRLTVV.

In this sample, this clone turned up once. V usage is TRBV7-3 and J usage is TRBJ2-2; D might be TRBD1 (5 bases). The length of the CDR3 is 14 residues. The germline CDR1 and CDR2 sequences are SGHTA and FQGTGA. V lost 6 bases and J lost 0, with 8 bases in between. CDR3 sequence (DNA): TGTGCCAGCAGGCGGACACCGAACACCGGGGAGCTGTTTTTT. It codes for CASRRTPNTGELFF.

The table lists this clone with a few counts. This CDR3 is CASSHSGGSPLHF. DNA of the CDR3: TGTGCCAGCAGCCACTCCGGCGGGTCACCCCTCCACTTT. The chain joins TRBV3-1 (or the pseudogene TRBV3-2) to TRBJ1-6; no reliable D call. CDR1 is LGHDT, CDR2 YNNKEL, per germline (reference sequence). The CDR3 sequence is 13 residues long. V was pared by 3 bases and J by 10 bases, with 10 bases between.